Sequencing of this T cell receptor (beta chain) was carried out in a study of glioma-infiltrating T cells after dendritic cell vaccination. Across the whole study: Autologous tumor lysate-pulsed dendritic cell vaccination was given between the early 2000s and the early 2010s.

Up to about 2 ug genomic DNA was used for TCRB CDR3 amplification. TCRdb's copy holds only in-frame clones and misses some; the assay was immunoSEQ multiplex PCR. The sample comprises 98,000 or so clones, approximately 80% of which are singletons, and roughly 5.9% rests with the top ten. General study results and limits: Higher TCR clonality did not directly relate to longer survival.

The time point was: after dendritic cell vaccination, including at tumor progression/relapse. Selection required adequate fresh-frozen tumor tissue plus more than two years' survival data. This clone was observed a few times. Its antigen is not known. The specimen comprised blood, sampled after dendritic cell vaccination. The receptor comes from a human donor with glioblastoma.

CDR3 nucleotide sequence: TGTGCCAGCAGTTACGGTCGTGGGGGCACGCAGTATTTT. Its translation: CASSYGRGGTQYF. The chain recombines TRBV6-5 with TRBJ2-3, with TRBD1 as a possible D gene (6 bases). The CDR3 is 13 residues long. Trimming removed 2 bases at V and 9 bases at J, with 12 bases between. Germline V gives CDR1 MNHEY, CDR2 SVGAGI.